This passage covers 25 T cell receptor beta chains from one sample sequenced in a study of cytomegalovirus exposure and HLA in healthy donors. Vbeta (60) and Jbeta (13) primers were used in the PCR. Clones were sequenced by immunoSEQ multiplex PCR, and TCRdb holds only the in-frame ones, with some missing. This sample has 100,000 to 150,000 clones, with more than 65% found just once. The material sequenced was PBMCs. All receptors derive from a woman aged 60-70 years in good health and CMV-seropositive.

The rearrangement uses TRBV5-6 and TRBJ1-2, with D perhaps TRBD1 (5 bases). This CDR3 region has 14 residues. Trimming pared 4 bases from V and 7 bases from J, leaving 17 bases between. The germline V gene encodes CDR1 SGHDT and CDR2 YYEEEE. The CDR3 DNA is TGTGCCAGCAGCCCCGTGGGGGGTGAGATTGGCTACACCTTC. It encodes CASSPVGGEIGYTF. Filled out from reference TRBV5-6 and TRBJ1-2, the complete variable domain reads DAGVTQSPTHLIKTRGQQVTLRCSPKSGHDTVSWYQQALGQGPQFIFQYYEEEERQRGNFPDRFSGHQFPNYSSELNVNALLLGDSALYLCASSPVGGEIGYTFGSGTRLTVV.

The chain recombines TRBV6-1 with TRBJ1-2; 7 bases align to TRBD1. CDR1 is MNHNS, CDR2 SASEGT, per germline. Trimming removed 3 bases from V and 3 bases from J; junction bases left unmatched: 1. This CDR3 is built from 13 residues. CDR3 region: CASSEQGDYGYTF. In DNA, the CDR3 is TGTGCCAGCAGTGAGCAGGGGGACTATGGCTACACCTTC.

This clone appeared once. V usage is TRBV6-5 and J usage is TRBJ2-5, with 7 bases aligning to TRBD1. The J call is in doubt because the DNA end fits TRBJ2-7 better. Germline CDR1 and CDR2: MNHEY and SVGAGI. CDR3 length equals 14 residues. This CDR3 is CASSITDRFYEQYF. Here the CDR3 DNA reads TGTGCCAGCAGTATCACGGACAGGTTCTACGAGCAGTACTTC.

The chain recombines TRBV10-1 with TRBJ2-7; 10 positions match TRBD1. With 6 bases clipped from V and 4 bases from J, the junction kept 15 bases outside the gene matches. In germline, CDR1 is WNHNN, CDR2 SYGVQD (reference sequence). This CDR3 spans 17 amino acids. CDR3 in DNA: TGCGCCAGCAGCGCACCCGGGACAGGGGCCACCAATTACGAGCAGTACTTC. It is translated as CASSAPGTGATNYEQYF.

The chain joins TRBV30 to TRBJ2-3; 9 bases are a match to TRBD2. The V and J ends lost 2 bases and 7 bases, in that order; junction bases with no gene match: 7. Germline V lookup: CDR1 GTSNPN, CDR2 SVGIG (reference sequence). The CDR3 is 14 amino acids. CDR3 nucleotides: TGTGCCTGGAGTAAGGGCGGGGGGGCCTATACGCAGTATTTT. Residues: CAWSKGGGAYTQYF. The complete variable domain, with remaining parts taken from reference TRBV30 and TRBJ2-3, reads SQTIHQWPATLVQPVGSPLSLECTVEGTSNPNLYWYRQAAGRGLQLLFYSVGIGQISSEVPQNLSASRPQDRQFILSSKKLLLSDSGFYLCAWSKGGGAYTQYFGPGTRLTVL.

This chain joins TRBV19 and TRBJ1-2, with 10 bases that match TRBD1. The CDR3 extends over 16 amino acids. V lost 5 bases and J lost 4; bases outside the gene matches: 10. Germline V gene sequence: CDR1 LNHDA, CDR2 SQIVND (reference sequence). DNA of the CDR3: TGTGCCAGTAGTCCTCCCGGGACAGGGGAAATCTATGGCTACACCTTC. Protein sequence: CASSPPGTGEIYGYTF.

This clone was seen a handful of times. The genes are TRBV6-5 and TRBJ2-7; TRBD2 matches 11 bases. Germline trimming cut 0 bases from V and 3 bases from J; bases unmatched to any gene: 4. There are 16 residues in the CDR3. CDR1 and CDR2 (germline): MNHEY, SVGAGI. The CDR3 DNA sequence: TGTGCCAGCAGTTACTCGGGTCTAGCGGGAGGCTACGAGCAGTACTTC. This sequence encodes CASSYSGLAGGYEQYF.

This chain joins TRBV7-9 and TRBJ1-2; no clear D. The germline V gene has CDR1 SEHNR and CDR2 FQNEAQ (reference sequence). The CDR3 runs 13 residues. V was clipped by 1 base and J by 8 bases, with 11 bases between them. CDR3 sequence reads: CASSLDRGNGYTF. In DNA, the CDR3 is TGTGCCAGCAGCTTAGATCGGGGAAACGGCTACACCTTC.

The chain joins TRBV14 to TRBJ1-2; 7 nucleotides match TRBD1. Germline V gives CDR1 SGHDN, CDR2 FVKESK. The V segment lost 4 bases and the J segment 3 bases; nucleotides outside the gene matches: 2. The CDR3 extends over 13 amino acids. CDR3 protein: CASSPGGYYGYTF. CDR3 in DNA: TGTGCCAGCAGCCCAGGGGGGTACTATGGCTACACCTTC.

The gene calls are TRBV6-1 and TRBJ2-1, with TRBD2 identical over 13 bases. V lost 6 bases to trimming and J lost 9 bases; unmatched junction nucleotides: 8. CDR3 length equals 15 residues. Germline CDR1 reads MNHNS; CDR2 reads SASEGT. The CDR3 sequence: CASRVLAGGPSEQFF. The CDR3 region has the DNA TGTGCCAGCAGGGTACTAGCGGGAGGGCCTTCTGAGCAGTTCTTC.

The V gene is TRBV9, the J gene TRBJ2-3; tentative D call: TRBD1 (6 bases). The CDR3 runs 13 residues. Germline V lookup: CDR1 SGDLS, CDR2 YYNGEE. Trimming shortened V by 5 bases and J by 4 bases, and 11 bases separated the two germline ends. This CDR3 reads CASRKGHADTQYF. In nucleotides, the CDR3 is TGTGCCAGCAGAAAGGGACATGCAGATACGCAGTATTTT.

The chain uses TRBV19 and TRBJ1-5, with D perhaps matching TRBD1 (5 bases). This CDR3 spans 16 amino acids. V was trimmed by 7 bases and J by 4 bases, leaving 20 bases between them. The germline V gene encodes CDR1 LNHDA and CDR2 SQIVND (reference sequence). This chain's CDR3 is CASTRRGVSANQPQHF. The CDR3 DNA reads as TGTGCCAGTACCCGGCGGGGGGTGAGCGCTAATCAGCCCCAGCATTTT.

The chain links TRBV13 to TRBJ2-2; 10 bases map to TRBD2. V dropped 1 base and J dropped 3; count of bases not matched to a gene: 2. CDR1 and CDR2 (germline): PRHDT, FYEKMQ (reference sequence). CDR3 length equals 16 residues. The CDR3 reads CASSLDGTSDTGELFF. The CDR3 DNA follows: TGTGCCAGCAGCTTAGATGGGACTAGCGACACCGGGGAGCTGTTTTTT.

J is TRBJ2-1 and V is TRBV4-3, with D perhaps matching TRBD2 (5 bases). The CDR3 covers 15 residues. Trimming cost V 4 bases and J 1 base, with 11 bases left between them. The germline gives CDR1 LGHNA, CDR2 YSLEER. CDR3 in DNA: TGCGCCAGCAGCCGAGGACTCCTATCCTACAATGAGCAGTTCTTC. Translated, it gives CASSRGLLSYNEQFF.

The chain uses TRBV28 and TRBJ2-1; no clear D. V shed 4 bases and J shed 0 bases, with 13 bases lying between them. Per germline, CDR1 MDHEN and CDR2 SYDVKM. The CDR3 covers 16 residues. The CDR3 loop reads CASSSALSSSYNEQFF. The CDR3 nucleotides are TGTGCCAGCAGTTCCGCTTTGTCTAGCTCCTACAATGAGCAGTTCTTC.

V gene TRBV19 combines with J gene TRBJ1-4; D not resolved. CDR1 LNHDA and CDR2 SQIVND come from the germline V gene (reference sequence). V shed 5 bases and J shed 3 bases, with 13 bases lying between them. The CDR3 runs 15 residues. The CDR3 loop is CASSPRRAANEKLFF. The CDR3 DNA reads TGTGCCAGTAGTCCGAGGAGGGCGGCTAATGAAAAACTGTTTTTT.

This clone came up once. The chain joins TRBV11-2 to TRBJ1-4; D perhaps matches TRBD1 (5 bases). The V gene's germline CDR1 is SGHAT and CDR2 FQNNGV. The CDR3 extends over 17 amino acids. Trimming left V 2 bases short and J 8 bases short, with 21 bases between. CDR3 in DNA: TGTGCCAGCAGCTTACGTCCAGGGAGGATAGGTGTGGAAAAACTGTTTTTT. Its protein product is CASSLRPGRIGVEKLFF.

The CDR3 coding sequence is TGTGCCTGGAGTGGGTGGCAGGGGGCCCCCTACGAGCAGTACTTC. This gives the protein CAWSGWQGAPYEQYF. The gene calls are TRBV30 and TRBJ2-7; 8 bases agree with TRBD1. V trimming: 1 base; J trimming: 2 bases; junction bases outside the gene matches: 7. The CDR3 length is 15 residues. In germline, CDR1 is GTSNPN, CDR2 SVGIG (reference sequence).

The rearrangement links TRBV7-2 to TRBJ2-1; tentatively, D is TRBD1 (5 bases). V lost 4 bases to trimming and J lost 10 bases, with 11 bases between them. The CDR3 runs 12 residues. Looked up from germline, CDR1 is SGHTA and CDR2 is FQGNSA. CDR3 region: CASSWGPTEQFF. The CDR3 coding sequence is TGTGCCAGCAGCTGGGGCCCCACAGAGCAGTTCTTC. The full variable domain, in which reference TRBV7-2 and TRBJ2-1 provide the parts outside the CDR3, is GAGVSQSPSNKVTEKGKDVELRCDPISGHTALYWYRQSLGQGLEFLIYFQGNSAPDKSGLPSDRFSAERTGGSVSTLTIQRTQQEDSAVYLCASSWGPTEQFFGPGTRLTVL.

In this sample, this clone turned up a few times. This chain connects TRBV6-1 to TRBJ1-1; the D gene is possibly TRBD1 (6 bases). The ends were cut back, 7 bases at V and 8 bases at J, with 20 bases in the middle. The CDR3 consists of 14 residues. CDR1 is MNHNS, CDR2 SASEGT, per germline. The CDR3 loop reads CASKGRTGFAEAFF. In nucleotides, the CDR3 is TGTGCCAGCAAGGGAAGAACAGGGTTCGCAGAAGCTTTCTTT.

This sequence joins TRBV6-1 and TRBJ2-1; 12 nucleotides match TRBD2. Trimming took 3 bases from V and 8 from J; bases not matched to a gene: 5. CDR3 length: 15 amino acids. Germline V gives CDR1 MNHNS, CDR2 SASEGT. In DNA form, the CDR3 reads TGTGCCAGCAGTGACCTAGCGGGGGGGCGGGATGAGCAGTTCTTC. Translated: CASSDLAGGRDEQFF.

This chain joins TRBV5-4 and TRBJ2-7; TRBD1 matches 9 bases. The germline V gene encodes CDR1 SGHNT and CDR2 YYREEE (reference sequence). Trimming removed 2 bases from V and 2 bases from J; junction bases left unmatched: 5. The CDR3 totals 15 residues. The CDR3 spells CASSLAGDRAYEQYF. CDR3 sequence (DNA): TGTGCCAGCAGCTTAGCCGGGGACAGGGCCTACGAGCAGTACTTC.

The rearrangement uses TRBV2 and TRBJ2-7, with 9 bases matching TRBD1. Germline lookup yields CDR1 SNHLY and CDR2 FYNNEI. This CDR3 is 14 amino acids long. J gave up 6 bases and V 6 bases, and 9 bases lay outside the gene matches. DNA of the CDR3: TGTGCCAGCAGCCTGACAGGGGGTGTTGCCGAGCAGTACTTC. As protein: CASSLTGGVAEQYF.

This chain uses TRBV6-1 with TRBJ2-6, with a weak D call TRBD2 (5 bases). V lost 0 bases to trimming and J lost 3 bases, with 9 bases between them. CDR1 is MNHNS and CDR2 is SASEGT in the germline V gene. There are 16 residues in the CDR3. The CDR3 loop is CASSEARALGANVLTF. CDR3 in DNA: TGTGCCAGCAGTGAAGCGCGGGCCCTTGGGGCCAACGTCCTGACTTTC.

The J gene is TRBJ1-1, the V gene TRBV30; no firm D call. CDR1 and CDR2 from the germline V gene are GTSNPN and SVGIG (reference sequence). The CDR3 runs to 13 residues. V shed 2 bases and J shed 0 bases, with 7 bases lying between them. CDR3 loop: CAWSKSVNTEAFF. The CDR3 region has the DNA TGTGCCTGGAGTAAATCAGTGAACACTGAAGCTTTCTTT.